This T cell receptor beta chain comes out of a study of CD8 T cells in ankylosing spondylitis. General study results and limits: Blood of patients with ankylosing spondylitis appeared to be characterized by a TCR beta motif of several highly homologous variants.

Germline values: CDR1 LGHDT, CDR2 YNNKEL (reference sequence). The CDR3 spans 14 residues. V gave up 5 bases and J gave up 7 bases; unmatched junction bases: 4. A note on this clonotype: Antigen unknown.

Quantitative molecular-barcoded 5'-RACE generated the TCR beta libraries. TCRdb ran MiXCR on the 5' RACE reads and lists one entry per CDR3 protein. Of about 450,000 distinct CDR3 sequences listed, approximately 26% were seen once; the top ten hold 0.89%. Material for sequencing was blood, either unsorted or a sorted T cell fraction (not recorded which). The chain links TRBV3-1 to TRBJ1-6, with 8 nucleotides matching TRBD1. The receptor's source is a male donor with ankylosing spondylitis. CDR3 sequence (DNA): TGTGCCAGCAGCGCGGACAGGGCCAATTCACCCCTCCACTTT. It yields the protein CASSADRANSPLHF.